This T cell receptor (beta chain) was recovered during a study of CD8+ T cells in alopecia areata (dated by TCRdb to 2016 to 2018). With regard to the full study: Treated patients were enrolled in an open-label pilot trial of oral tofacitinib, 5 to 10 mg twice daily, for moderate-to-severe alopecia areata. Patients on tofacitinib were biopsied at baseline and after 4 and 24 weeks of treatment, and several of the patients also had a later scalp biopsy. High-throughput TCRbeta sequencing was used to examine T cell clonal expansion in alopecia areata in both the C3H/HeJ mouse model and human patients. On the human side, TCRbeta sequencing was run on scalp tissue and on sorted CD4+ and CD8+ peripheral blood T cells from healthy controls and from alopecia areata patients with either patchy or totalis/universalis disease. TCRbeta CDR3 regions were amplified by immunoSEQ multiplex PCR using 35 Vbeta forward and 13 Jbeta reverse primers. Scalp clonality was compared across normal scalp (n=4), patchy alopecia areata scalp (n=8), and alopecia totalis/universalis scalp (n=8). The RNA source kit depended on sample type: the PAXgene miRNA kit for fixed scalp, the miRNeasy kit for PBMCs, and the RNeasy kit for mouse skin. Tofacitinib was given for 6 to 18 months, followed by 6 months of follow-up off drug to assess delayed response and recurrence. What the study reported, not specific to this receptor: Unlike mouse skin, which is dominated by gammadelta T cells, normal human skin has resident alphabeta T cells that are also sequenced, and this complicates analysis of the scalp TCR repertoire. Lesional scalp, especially in alopecia totalis/universalis, showed higher clonality and more expanded CD8+ clones than normal scalp, suggesting antigenic drive. Compared with mice, TCR sequences shared between patients were less clear, possibly partly because of HLA diversity across the patient population.

To prepare the library, the immunoSEQ multiplex PCR assay was applied. RNA was extracted from all samples and reverse transcribed into cDNA as template for TCR sequencing. First-strand cDNA was synthesized with SuperScript III using a 2:1 mix of oligo-dT and random hexamers. A synthetic immune receptor repertoire was used to measure amplification bias, and any remaining bias was corrected computationally. Under the source paper's analysis protocol: After raw reads were preprocessed to remove errors, the CDR3 was defined following IMGT conventions as running from the conserved cysteine to phenylalanine. To get clonality, Shannon entropy was normalized by log2 of the number of productive unique TCRs and the result was subtracted from 1. CD4 or CD8 identity of scalp clones was inferred by cross-referencing scalp TCRbeta sequences with sorted blood CD4 and CD8 repertoires. TCRdb obtained this table from immuneACCESS and retained in-frame rearrangements with V and J assigned. These tables miss some clones; where compared with another copy, unresolved V genes account for less than half of the shortfall, and the remainder is unexplained. V and J calls plus clone size are reproduced from that table; the DNA served to infer D and trimming. Within this sample are fewer than 150,000 clones, with roughly three fifths of them counted one time only. About 4.9% of the sample belongs to the ten largest clones.

The CDR3, cysteine through phenylalanine, is 17 amino acids long. The read is trimmed to its CDR3 DNA, 51 bases read in frame from base 1. Reading the germline V gene gives CDR1 MGHRA and CDR2 YSYEKL. From V the trimming removes 3 bases and from J it removes 0 bases, while the gene matches leave 8 bases of the junction unaccounted for. The sample's time point label, decoded: baseline before oral tofacitinib. Peripheral blood and lesional scalp punch biopsies were obtained from patients with alopecia areata. PBMCs were separated by density centrifugation and stained for CD3, CD4 and CD8, after which CD4+ and CD8+ T cells were sorted on a FACSAria. Note on this clone: The specificity of this receptor is unknown. Within one base of it there is no much larger clone, and no base qualities were kept.

This receptor was obtained from a human donor with alopecia areata. The sequencing here drew on CD4+ T cells sorted from blood, taken at week 0. The chain uses TRBV4-1 and TRBJ1-3; 7 of the junction bases match TRBD1. The CDR3 region reads CASSHSDRPSSGNTIYF. The sequenced DNA is TGCGCCAGCAGCCATTCGGACAGGCCAAGCTCTGGAAACACCATATATTTT.